The next 16 T cell receptor beta chains were all read from a single sample in a study of T cell responses to AZD1222 COVID-19 vaccine. The method was immunoSEQ multiplex PCR; TCRdb's version includes in-frame clones alone and lacks a portion of them. The sample holds around 90,000 clones; just over 85% are singletons and the top ten take around 5.9%. The sequencing used peripheral blood, collected on day 0 of AZD1222 vaccination. These TCRs come from an adult in good health.

V is TRBV24-1 and J is TRBJ2-5; D possibly corresponds to TRBD1 (6 bases). V dropped 3 bases and J dropped 10 bases, with 26 bases sitting between them. Per germline, CDR1 KGHDR and CDR2 SFDVKD. This CDR3 contains 17 residues. Here the CDR3 DNA reads TGTGCCACCAGTGATCATCCCACGACAGGCCACGTTGAGGTCCAGTACTTC. It codes for CATSDHPTTGHVEVQYF.

This rearrangement joins TRBV28 to TRBJ1-2; possibly TRBD1 for D (5 bases). CDR1 and CDR2 from the germline V gene are MDHEN and SYDVKM. The CDR3 sequence is 12 residues long. Trimming took off 4 bases at V and 8 bases at J, with 11 bases between the two ends. The CDR3 DNA follows: TGTGCCAGCAGTTCGGACATCCAAGGCTACACCTTC. Protein product: CASSSDIQGYTF.

This clone was detected once. The chain joins TRBV19 to TRBJ1-4; D not resolved. V was clipped by 5 bases and J by 3 bases, with 16 bases between them. CDR3 length equals 16 residues. Germline lookup yields CDR1 LNHDA and CDR2 SQIVND (reference sequence). The CDR3 coding sequence is TGTGCCAGTAGTGTCCCAGGTGATGGGCCTAATGAAAAACTGTTTTTT. Protein sequence: CASSVPGDGPNEKLFF.

This clone was observed a single time. This chain links TRBV27 with TRBJ1-1; D ambiguous. Germline V gives CDR1 MNHEY, CDR2 SMNVEV (reference sequence). CDR3 length: 15 residues. Trimming left V 8 bases short and J 0 bases short, with 16 bases between. CDR3 in amino acids: CASGAPAVMNTEAFF. CDR3 bases: TGTGCCAGCGGAGCCCCAGCAGTAATGAACACTGAAGCTTTCTTT.

The rearrangement uses TRBV6-5 and TRBJ2-7; D is ambiguous. The V gene lost 3 bases and the J gene lost 2 bases, with 17 bases spanning the gap. CDR3 length equals 16 residues. From germline, CDR1 is MNHEY and CDR2 SVGAGI. CDR3 nucleotides: TGTGCCAGCAGTTATGAGGCGTCCCGTGCTACCTACGAGCAGTACTTC. Translating it yields CASSYEASRATYEQYF.

This clone was recorded only once. This chain connects TRBV9 to TRBJ1-1, with D unresolved. The germline gives CDR1 SGDLS, CDR2 YYNGEE. Trimming took off 0 bases at V and 3 bases at J, with 12 bases between the two ends. This CDR3 is 15 amino acids long. Here the CDR3 DNA reads TGTGCCAGCAGCGTAGATGTGGGATGGGACACTGAAGCTTTCTTT. It yields the protein CASSVDVGWDTEAFF.

The V call is TRBV19, the J call TRBJ1-5, with 8 bases aligning to TRBD1. Germline CDR1 is LNHDA and CDR2 is SQIVND (reference sequence). CDR3 length: 13 residues. Unmatched junction bases numbered 10, after V lost 11 bases and J lost 7 bases. The CDR3 region has the DNA TGTGCCGGATCGACAGGGGTACGACAGCCCCAGCATTTT. Residues: CAGSTGVRQPQHF.

The chain has TRBV15 and TRBJ1-4, with TRBD1 matching over 9 bases. Germline-derived CDR1 and CDR2 are LNHNV and YYDKDF (reference sequence). This CDR3 is 14 amino acids long. V shed 3 bases and J 5 bases; nucleotides not matched to a gene: 1. CDR3 region: CATSSGTGNEKLFF. CDR3 DNA sequence: TGTGCCACCAGCAGCGGGACAGGGAATGAAAAACTGTTTTTT.

The genes are TRBV5-1 and TRBJ1-4, with TRBD1 matching 8 bases. This CDR3 has 15 residues. V lost 0 bases, J lost 7 bases, and 5 bases stayed unmatched. Germline V gene lookup returns CDR1 SGHRS and CDR2 YFSETQ. The CDR3 region has the DNA TGCGCCAGCAGCTTGGAGGACAGGGTGGGTGAAAAACTGTTTTTT. Translated: CASSLEDRVGEKLFF.

The chain recombines TRBV20-1 with TRBJ2-1; D is ambiguous. Germline CDR1 is DFQATT and CDR2 is SNEGSKA (reference sequence). V lost 3 bases, J lost 4 bases, and 10 bases lay in between. The CDR3 is made up of 13 amino acids. The CDR3 DNA is TGCAGTGCTAGTGGTCGGTTTTACAATGAGCAGTTCTTC. Its translation: CSASGRFYNEQFF.

The chain links TRBV5-1 to TRBJ2-7, with 8 nucleotides matching TRBD2. The CDR3 covers 16 residues. V shed 4 bases and J 2 bases; nucleotides not matched to a gene: 11. In germline, CDR1 is SGHRS, CDR2 YFSETQ. The CDR3 DNA follows: TGCGCCAGCAGCGGGGGAGGAGCGGGGGCTACCTACGAGCAGTACTTC. It codes for CASSGGGAGATYEQYF.

The chain couples TRBV28 to TRBJ1-5; a possible D gene is TRBD1 (5 bases). V lost 5 bases, J lost 6 bases, and 17 bases lay in between. The CDR3 runs 15 residues. Germline V gene sequence: CDR1 MDHEN, CDR2 SYDVKM. CDR3 sequence reads: CASSPDMVTGQPQHF. The CDR3 nucleotides are TGTGCCAGCAGTCCGGACATGGTGACGGGTCAGCCCCAGCATTTT.

V gene TRBV3-1 (or the pseudogene TRBV3-2) combines with J gene TRBJ1-2; perhaps TRBD1 as D (6 bases). V was shortened by 0 bases and J by 6 bases, with 14 bases between the two germline ends. Germline CDR1 LGHDT, CDR2 YNNKEL (reference sequence). CDR3 length equals 15 residues. In nucleotides, the CDR3 is TGTGCCAGCAGCCAAGAGGTAGCCAGGGGTGATGGCTACACCTTC. Residues: CASSQEVARGDGYTF.

A single count supports this clone. The chain employs TRBV10-3 and TRBJ2-7; the D gene is possibly TRBD1 (6 bases). Germline V gene data show CDR1 as ENHRY and CDR2 as SYGVKD. V was trimmed by 7 bases and J by 0 bases, leaving 13 bases between them. The CDR3 is made up of 14 amino acids. The CDR3 here is CAIKRTVNSYEQYF. The CDR3 DNA is TGTGCCATCAAACGGACAGTGAACTCCTACGAGCAGTACTTC.

This chain connects TRBV7-9 to TRBJ1-1; D not certain. V lost 7 bases, J lost 0 bases, and 6 bases lay in between. Germline V CDR1 and CDR2: SEHNR, FQNEAQ (reference sequence). The CDR3 has 12 residues. CDR3 residues: CASTQMNTEAFF. DNA for the CDR3: TGTGCCAGCACCCAGATGAACACTGAAGCTTTCTTT. The full variable domain, with the rest looked up from reference TRBV7-9 and TRBJ1-1, is DTGVSQNPRHKITKRGQNVTFRCDPISEHNRLYWYRQTLGQGPEFLTYFQNEAQLEKSRLLSDRFSAERPKGSFSTLEIQRTEQGDSAMYLCASTQMNTEAFFGQGTRLTVV.

The chain joins TRBV9 to TRBJ2-2; 8 positions agree with TRBD1. V lost 4 bases to trimming and J lost 6 bases; unmatched junction nucleotides: 5. Germline V gives CDR1 SGDLS, CDR2 YYNGEE. The CDR3 loop spans 14 amino acids. Here the CDR3 reads CASSTGQGAGELFF. CDR3 in DNA: TGTGCCAGCAGCACAGGACAGGGCGCCGGGGAGCTGTTTTTT.